These T cell receptor beta chains were read from a single sample in a study of T-cell reconstitution after alpha-beta-depleted transplantation in children. TCRdb fed the PCR reads into MiXCR, producing one record per CDR3 protein. The repertoire includes just under 250,000 distinct CDR3 sequences, under 30% of them detected once, and 2% to 3% sits in the top ten. The sequencing here drew on PBMCs, taken before TCRalphabeta/CD19-depleted stem cell transplant. These TCRs come from a girl aged 2 to 10 with Fanconi anemia, due to receive a stem cell transplant. Both conserved end residues are part of each CDR3. The order of the fields is J gene, CDR3 length, clone size, V gene, CDR3 protein. Clone size appears in some rows only: once, few, many, or a class for an expanded clone.

J gene: TRBJ2-1; CDR3 length: 17; clone size: -; V gene: TRBV11-2; CDR3 protein: CASSLDRDSLLLSEQFF
J gene: TRBJ2-7; CDR3 length: 14; clone size: many; V gene: TRBV11-2; CDR3 protein: CASSLGYSPYEQYF
J gene: TRBJ2-4; CDR3 length: 13; clone size: many; V gene: TRBV29-1; CDR3 protein: CSVWSLAKNIQYF
J gene: TRBJ2-3; CDR3 length: 14; clone size: many; V gene: TRBV6-4; CDR3 protein: CASSSGINTDTQYF
J gene: TRBJ2-1; CDR3 length: 16; clone size: few; V gene: TRBV4-2; CDR3 protein: CASSHRLAGTYNEQFF
J gene: TRBJ2-7; CDR3 length: 14; clone size: -; V gene: TRBV6-1; CDR3 protein: CASSRDRTNYEQYF
J gene: TRBJ2-3; CDR3 length: 14; clone size: many; V gene: TRBV29-1; CDR3 protein: CSVDVGFGSDTQYF
J gene: TRBJ2-1; CDR3 length: 17; clone size: -; V gene: TRBV2; CDR3 protein: CASSVPSLEPIYNEQFF
J gene: TRBJ2-1; CDR3 length: 15; clone size: many; V gene: TRBV29-1; CDR3 protein: CSVPLGGRPYNEQFF
J gene: TRBJ2-5; CDR3 length: 16; clone size: -; V gene: TRBV27; CDR3 protein: CASSSGTGQGPATQYF
J gene: TRBJ2-7; CDR3 length: 15; clone size: few; V gene: TRBV28; CDR3 protein: CASSESTSGIYEQYF
J gene: TRBJ1-2; CDR3 length: 17; clone size: many; V gene: TRBV6-1; CDR3 protein: CASSVQWITPNPYGYTF
J gene: TRBJ2-2; CDR3 length: 16; clone size: few; V gene: TRBV12-3/TRBV12-4; CDR3 protein: CASSSPGGGNTGELFF
J gene: TRBJ1-5; CDR3 length: 16; clone size: few; V gene: TRBV20-1; CDR3 protein: CSARQGADFADQPQHF
J gene: TRBJ2-7; CDR3 length: 16; clone size: many; V gene: TRBV12-3/TRBV12-4; CDR3 protein: CASSGARGQAPYEQYF
J gene: TRBJ2-5; CDR3 length: 14; clone size: many; V gene: TRBV12-3/TRBV12-4; CDR3 protein: CASRVGLTQETQYF
J gene: TRBJ2-7; CDR3 length: 16; clone size: many; V gene: TRBV25-1; CDR3 protein: CASPKEGVYRTYEQYF
J gene: TRBJ2-5; CDR3 length: 13; clone size: -; V gene: TRBV29-1; CDR3 protein: CSVDGGARETQYF
J gene: TRBJ1-5; CDR3 length: 16; clone size: -; V gene: TRBV6-2/TRBV6-3; CDR3 protein: CASSYSKGQGNQPQHF
J gene: TRBJ2-1; CDR3 length: 16; clone size: -; V gene: TRBV6-4; CDR3 protein: CASSDPGRGTYNEQFF